Many counts were recorded for the clone carrying this T cell receptor beta chain. The data were obtained in a study of T cells in Graves' hyperthyroidism and ophthalmopathy. Authors of the study amplified TCR beta CDR3 regions from RNA transcripts. Using the HTBI primer set, a first-round RT-PCR was run on the TCR CDR3. TCRdb recomputed calls from the multiplex PCR reads with MiXCR, one row per CDR3 protein. The sample has under 500,000 distinct CDR3 sequences, over 11% seen once. This receptor was taken from a man aged 50 to 60 with Graves' ophthalmopathy. The sequenced sample was blood.

CDR3 in DNA: TGTGCCAGCAGTGGGCAGTCCTACGAGCAGTACTTC. The encoded protein is CASSGQSYEQYF. The chain carries TRBV6-1 and TRBJ2-7; D remains unclear. This CDR3 comprises 12 residues. Per germline, CDR1 MNHNS and CDR2 SASEGT. V was clipped by 4 bases and J by 1 base, with 5 bases between them.